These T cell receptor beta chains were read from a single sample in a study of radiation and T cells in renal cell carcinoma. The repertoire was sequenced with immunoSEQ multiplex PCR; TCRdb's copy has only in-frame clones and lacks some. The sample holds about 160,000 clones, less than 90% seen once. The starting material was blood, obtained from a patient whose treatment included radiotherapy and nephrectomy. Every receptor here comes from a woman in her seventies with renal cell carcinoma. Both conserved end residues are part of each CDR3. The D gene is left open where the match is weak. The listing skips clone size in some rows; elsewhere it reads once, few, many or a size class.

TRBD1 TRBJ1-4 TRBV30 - TGTGCCGGTCATACAGGGGTTTGGGAAAAACTGTTTTTT CAGHTGVWEKLFF
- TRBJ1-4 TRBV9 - TGTGCCAGCAGCGTAGGGGTAGAGAATGAAAAACTGTTTTTT CASSVGVENEKLFF
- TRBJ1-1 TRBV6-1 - TGTGCCAGCAGGCGGGTCTCCATGGACACTGAAGCTTTCTTT CASRRVSMDTEAFF
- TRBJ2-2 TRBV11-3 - TGTGCCAGCAGCTTAGTTAACGGACACCGGCCGAACACCGGGGAGCTGTTTTTT CASSLVNGHRPNTGELFF
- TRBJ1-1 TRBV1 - TGCACCAGCAGCCCCCAGTTGCGCACTGAAGCTTTCTTT CTSSPQLRTEAFF
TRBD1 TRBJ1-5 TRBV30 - TGTGCCTGGAGTTTTACAGGGGGTGGTCAGCCCCAGCATTTT CAWSFTGGGQPQHF
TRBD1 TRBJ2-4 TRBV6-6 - TGTGCCAGCAATGGACAGGTCCGAGCCAAAAACATTCAGTACTTC CASNGQVRAKNIQYF
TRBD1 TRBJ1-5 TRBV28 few TGTGCCAGCAGTCGACAGGGGCTTAATCAGCCCCAGCATTTT CASSRQGLNQPQHF
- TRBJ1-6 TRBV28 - TGTGCCAGCACCTCTGAGGGAGCGGGAGGCTATAATTCACCCCTCCACTTT CASTSEGAGGYNSPLHF
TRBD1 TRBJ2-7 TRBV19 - TGTGCCAGTAGTATGACAGGGAGCTCCTACGAGCAGTACTTC CASSMTGSSYEQYF
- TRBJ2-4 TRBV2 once TGTGCCAGCAGTGAACTACAAGGCGGGGTAGCCAAAAACATTCAGTACTTC CASSELQGGVAKNIQYF
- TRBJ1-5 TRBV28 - TGTGCCAGCAGTCCCCCCTTTCAGGGCAGGCGCAATCAGCCCCAGCATTTT CASSPPFQGRRNQPQHF
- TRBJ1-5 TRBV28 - TGTGCCAGCAGTTTATCAGGGGTCAATCAGCCCCAGCATTTT CASSLSGVNQPQHF
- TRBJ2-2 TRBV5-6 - TGTGCCAGCAGGGAAGGGGTGGCGAACACCGGGGAGCTGTTTTTT CASREGVANTGELFF
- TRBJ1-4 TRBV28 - TGTGCCAGCAGTTTTTTCTCCAGGGTCCCGACTAATGAAAAACTGTTTTTT CASSFFSRVPTNEKLFF
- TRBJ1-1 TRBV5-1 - TGCGCCAGCGCATTCAGAGGAACAGGTGAAGCTTTCTTT CASAFRGTGEAFF
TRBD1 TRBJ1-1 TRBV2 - TGTGCCAGCAGTGGGGGACAGGACACTGAAGCTTTCTTT CASSGGQDTEAFF
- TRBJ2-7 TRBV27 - TGTGCCAGCAGTTTACAGGGGTTAGGTCCCTACGAGCAGTACTTC CASSLQGLGPYEQYF
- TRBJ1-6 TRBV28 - TGTGCCAGCAGTTCCCGCGGGGGTCGTGGGTCACCCCTCCACTTT CASSSRGGRGSPLHF
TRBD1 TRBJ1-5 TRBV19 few TGTGCCAGTAGGACAGGGCTCGATCAGCCCCAGCATTTT CASRTGLDQPQHF
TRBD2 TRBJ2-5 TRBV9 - TGTGCCAGCAGCGCCTTAGCGGGCTCCGGAACCCAGTACTTC CASSALAGSGTQYF
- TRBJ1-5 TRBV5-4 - TGTGCCAGCAGCCCGGGGATTGATCAGCCCCAGCATTTT CASSPGIDQPQHF
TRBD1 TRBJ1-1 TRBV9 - TGTGCCAGCAGCTTCCAGGGGGAAGGGACTGAAGCTTTCTTT CASSFQGEGTEAFF
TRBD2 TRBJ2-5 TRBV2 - TGTGCCAGCTTCCTTAGGCTAGCGGGGGAGCAAGAGACCCAGTACTTC CASFLRLAGEQETQYF
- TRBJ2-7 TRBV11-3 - TGTGCCAGCAGCTTGGGGACCGGGGAGCAGTACTTC CASSLGTGEQYF
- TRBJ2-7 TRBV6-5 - TGTGCCAGCAGTTACTCGACACAGGACAGCGAGCAGTACTTC CASSYSTQDSEQYF
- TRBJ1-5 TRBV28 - TGTGCCAGCAGACTTACACGGGGAGTACAGCCCCAGCATTTT CASRLTRGVQPQHF
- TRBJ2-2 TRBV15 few TGTGCCACCAGCAGAGATCGGGGGATCGGGGAGCTGTTTTTT CATSRDRGIGELFF
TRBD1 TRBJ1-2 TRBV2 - TGTGCCAGCAGTGGTACAGGGGTTGGCTACACCTTC CASSGTGVGYTF
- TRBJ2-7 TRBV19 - TGTGCCAGTAGTCCCAGGACGTTAGCCTACGAGCAGTACTTC CASSPRTLAYEQYF
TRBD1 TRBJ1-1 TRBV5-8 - TGTGCCAGCAGCGCCTACAGGGGTGACACTGAAGCTTTCTTT CASSAYRGDTEAFF
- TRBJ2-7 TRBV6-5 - TGTGCCAGCGGGGGCTCCTCCTACGAGCAGTACTTC CASGGSSYEQYF
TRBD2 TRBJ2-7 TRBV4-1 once TGCGCCAGCAGCCAAGGGGAGGGCCAGAGTGTTTACGAGCAGTACTTC CASSQGEGQSVYEQYF
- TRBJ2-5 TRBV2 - TGTGCCAGCAGTCGGAAGACCCAGTACTTC CASSRKTQYF
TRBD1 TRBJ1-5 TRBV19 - TGTGCCAGTAGTCCTACACTCGCGGACAGGGGGCGAAGCAATCAGCCCCAGCATTTT CASSPTLADRGRSNQPQHF
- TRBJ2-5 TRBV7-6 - TGTGCCAGCAGTCCAACGGGACTCCAAGAGACCCAGTACTTC CASSPTGLQETQYF
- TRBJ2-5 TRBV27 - TGTGCCAGCAGTTTCGGTTCAAACAGGCCCCAAGAGACCCAGTACTTC CASSFGSNRPQETQYF
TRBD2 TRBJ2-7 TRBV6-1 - TGTGCCAGCAGTGGGGGACTAATACTCTCCTACGAGCAGTACTTC CASSGGLILSYEQYF
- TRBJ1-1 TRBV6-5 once TGTGCCAGCTGCTGGAAGGGTAGTTCCACTGAAGCTTTCTTT CASCWKGSSTEAFF
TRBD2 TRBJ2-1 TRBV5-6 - TGTGCCAGCAGCCCCACTAGCGGGGGGGCCAATGAGCAGTTCTTC CASSPTSGGANEQFF
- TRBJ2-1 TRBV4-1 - TGCGCCAGCAGCCTTACCAGCTTAGGCTATGAGCAGTTCTTC CASSLTSLGYEQFF
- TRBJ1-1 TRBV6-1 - TGTGCCAGCAGTGAACGGTGGGGGAACACTGAAGCTTTCTTT CASSERWGNTEAFF
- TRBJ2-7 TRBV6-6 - TGTGCCAGCAGTTACGGAGATTCCTACGAGCAGTACTTC CASSYGDSYEQYF
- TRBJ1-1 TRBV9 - TGTGCCAGCAGCGTAGCACTGAACACTGAAGCTTTCTTT CASSVALNTEAFF
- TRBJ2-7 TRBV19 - TGTGCCAGTAGTTCCCGGGGGAGCTCCTACGAGCAGTACTTC CASSSRGSSYEQYF
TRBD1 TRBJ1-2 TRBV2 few TGTGCCAGCACCCTGACGACAGGGTGGAATGGCTACACCTTC CASTLTTGWNGYTF
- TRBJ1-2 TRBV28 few TGTGCCAGCAGCATCCCCGCCCAGGGCGGCTACACCTTC CASSIPAQGGYTF